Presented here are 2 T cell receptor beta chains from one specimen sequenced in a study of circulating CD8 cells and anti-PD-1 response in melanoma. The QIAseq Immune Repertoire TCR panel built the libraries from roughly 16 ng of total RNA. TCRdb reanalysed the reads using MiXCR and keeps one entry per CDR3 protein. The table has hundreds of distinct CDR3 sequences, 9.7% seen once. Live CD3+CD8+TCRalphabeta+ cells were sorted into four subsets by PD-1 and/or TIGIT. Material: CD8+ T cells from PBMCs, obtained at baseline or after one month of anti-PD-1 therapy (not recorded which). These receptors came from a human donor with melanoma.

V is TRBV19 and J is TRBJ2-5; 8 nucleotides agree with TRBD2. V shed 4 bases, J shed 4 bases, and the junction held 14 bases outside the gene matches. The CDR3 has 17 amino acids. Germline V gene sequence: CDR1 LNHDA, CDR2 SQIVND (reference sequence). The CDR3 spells CASSSGTSQRLGETQYF. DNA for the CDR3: TGTGCCAGTAGTAGCGGGACTAGTCAGAGGTTAGGAGAGACCCAGTACTTC. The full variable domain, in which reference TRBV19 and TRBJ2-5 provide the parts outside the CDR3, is DGGITQSPKYLFRKEGQNVTLSCEQNLNHDAMYWYRQDPGQGLRLIYYSQIVNDFQKGDIAEGYSVSREKKESFPLTVTSAQKNPTAFYLCASSSGTSQRLGETQYFGPGTRLLVL.

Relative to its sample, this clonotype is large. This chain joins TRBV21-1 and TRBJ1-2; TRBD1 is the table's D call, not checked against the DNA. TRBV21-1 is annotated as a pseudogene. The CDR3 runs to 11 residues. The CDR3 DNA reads TGTGCCAGCAGCACCCGACAGGAATGGACCTTC. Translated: CASSTRQEWTF.